The clone carrying this TCR beta chain was recorded a few times. Its antigen is currently unknown. This sample is part of a study of blood T cells in healthy people across ages. Study outcomes and limitations: Roughly linear declines in TCR beta diversity per million T cells occurred with age.

The CDR3 is 15 residues long. Germline assignment: CDR1 MNHEY and CDR2 SMNVEV (reference sequence). The J segment lost 5 bases and the V segment lost 5 bases, leaving 8 bases of the junction unmatched. Then a second PCR, running about 6 to 11 cycles, was carried out with a sample-barcoded 5' primer and a J-beta primer mix. TCRdb processed the 5' RACE reads anew with MiXCR; each CDR3 protein has one entry. The table lists 1.5 million to 2 million distinct CDR3 sequences, roughly 30% of them singletons. The draw of peripheral blood yielded around 9.6 milliliters from each donor. No fewer than 5.5 micrograms of total RNA were isolated from every sample.

The chain combines TRBV27 with TRBJ2-3, with TRBD1 matching over 9 bases. Sequenced input: blood. The source of this sequence is a woman in her 30s in good health. CDR3 sequence reads: CASSPHRGRKDTQYF. The CDR3 DNA follows: TGTGCCAGCAGTCCTCACAGGGGGCGCAAAGATACGCAGTATTTT.